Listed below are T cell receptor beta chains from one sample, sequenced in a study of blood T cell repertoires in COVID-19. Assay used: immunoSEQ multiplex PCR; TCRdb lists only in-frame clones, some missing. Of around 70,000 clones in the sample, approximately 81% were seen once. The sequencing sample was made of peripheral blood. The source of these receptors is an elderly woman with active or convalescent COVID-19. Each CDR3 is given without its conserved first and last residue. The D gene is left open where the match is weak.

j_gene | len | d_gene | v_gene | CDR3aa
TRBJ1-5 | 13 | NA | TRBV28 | ASSLLTASNQPQH
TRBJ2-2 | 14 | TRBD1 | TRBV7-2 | ASSYWTGTPAGELF
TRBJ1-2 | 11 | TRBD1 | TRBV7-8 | ASKRTGNYGYT
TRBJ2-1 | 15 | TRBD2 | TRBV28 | ASSSPWAGDDYNEQF
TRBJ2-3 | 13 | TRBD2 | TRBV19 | ASSSLAGAVDTQY
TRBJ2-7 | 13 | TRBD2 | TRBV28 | ASSPHLAGAYEQY
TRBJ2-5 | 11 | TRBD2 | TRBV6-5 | ASSLSGGETQY
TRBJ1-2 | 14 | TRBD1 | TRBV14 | ASSPYKSGTGDGYT
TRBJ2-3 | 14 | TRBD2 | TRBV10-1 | ASSESLAGLTDTQY
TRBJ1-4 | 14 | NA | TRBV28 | ASSFGGAGLNEKLF
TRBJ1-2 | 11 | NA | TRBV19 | ASRIQGTNGYT
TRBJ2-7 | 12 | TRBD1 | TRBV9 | ASSSGQGAYEQY
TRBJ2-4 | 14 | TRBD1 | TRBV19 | ASSTRTGPQGDIQY
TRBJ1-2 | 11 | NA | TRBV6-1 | ASSENQYYGYT
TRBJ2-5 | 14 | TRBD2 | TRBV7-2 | ASRLGTTGVVETQY
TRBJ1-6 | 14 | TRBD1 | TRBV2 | ASSEGQGSYNSPLH
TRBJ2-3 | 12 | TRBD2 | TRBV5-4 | ASKRGGISDTQY
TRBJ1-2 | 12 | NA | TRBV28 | ASGTGGDSYGYT
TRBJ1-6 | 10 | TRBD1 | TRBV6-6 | ASSGGNSPLH
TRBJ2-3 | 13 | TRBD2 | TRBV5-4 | ASSFSGGAPDTQY
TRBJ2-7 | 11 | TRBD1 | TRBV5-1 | ASSMSTGNEQY
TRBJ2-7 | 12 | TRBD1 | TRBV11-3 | ASSSRTGGGEQY
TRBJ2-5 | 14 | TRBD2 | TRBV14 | ASSQENGRTFETQY
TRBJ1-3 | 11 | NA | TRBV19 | ASTLAGGNTIY
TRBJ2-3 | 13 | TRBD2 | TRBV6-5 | ASRLLADPTDTQY
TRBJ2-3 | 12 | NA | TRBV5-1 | ASSQTPGRDTQY
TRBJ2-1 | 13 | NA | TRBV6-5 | ASSRTQGTNNEQF
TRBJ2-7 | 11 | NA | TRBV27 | ASSSLPAYEQY
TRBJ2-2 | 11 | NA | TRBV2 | ASRRKGTGELF
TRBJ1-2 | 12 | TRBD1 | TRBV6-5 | ASSYEGGAGGYT